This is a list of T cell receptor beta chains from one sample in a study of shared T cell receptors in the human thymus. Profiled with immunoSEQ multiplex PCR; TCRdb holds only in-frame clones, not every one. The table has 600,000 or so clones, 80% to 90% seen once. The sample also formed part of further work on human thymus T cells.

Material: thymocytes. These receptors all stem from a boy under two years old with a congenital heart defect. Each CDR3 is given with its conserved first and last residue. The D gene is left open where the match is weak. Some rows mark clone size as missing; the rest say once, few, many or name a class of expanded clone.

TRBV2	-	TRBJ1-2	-	CASSDIRQEPYGYTF	TGTGCCAGCAGTGACATTCGGCAGGAACCCTATGGCTACACCTTC
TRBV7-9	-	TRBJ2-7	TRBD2	CASSLTSGGPSTQCSEQYF	TGTGCCAGCAGCCTGACTAGCGGGGGGCCCTCAACCCAGTGTAGCGAGCAGTACTTC
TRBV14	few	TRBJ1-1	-	CASSPYKNTEAFF	TGTGCCAGCAGCCCTTACAAGAACACTGAAGCTTTCTTT
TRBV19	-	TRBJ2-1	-	CASSSGLQYNEQFF	TGTGCCAGTAGTTCCGGACTCCAGTACAATGAGCAGTTCTTC
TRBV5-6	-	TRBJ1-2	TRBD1	CASSPDRTERGYTF	TGTGCCAGCAGCCCGGACAGGACCGAACGTGGCTACACCTTC
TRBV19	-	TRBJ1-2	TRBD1	CASRRHRGNGYTF	TGTGCCAGTAGACGGCACAGGGGCAATGGCTACACCTTC
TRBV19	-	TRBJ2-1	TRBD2	CASRASGYNEQFF	TGTGCCAGTAGGGCTAGCGGGTACAATGAGCAGTTCTTC
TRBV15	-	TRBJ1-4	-	CATSRDIGSPGQNEKLFF	TGTGCCACCAGCAGAGATATCGGGTCCCCAGGGCAGAATGAAAAACTGTTTTTT
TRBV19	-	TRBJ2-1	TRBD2	CASSLRGTSGRVDNEQFF	TGTGCCAGTAGTCTCCGAGGGACTAGCGGGAGGGTGGACAATGAGCAGTTCTTC
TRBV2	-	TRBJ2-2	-	CASSNSGTRNTGELFF	TGTGCCAGCAGTAACTCCGGGACACGGAACACCGGGGAGCTGTTTTTT
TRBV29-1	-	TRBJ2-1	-	CSVPGPRRNEQFF	TGCAGCGTTCCGGGCCCCCGGAGGAATGAGCAGTTCTTC
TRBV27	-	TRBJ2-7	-	CASSNHPPTGEPYEQYF	TGTGCCAGCAGTAACCACCCCCCAACTGGGGAGCCCTACGAGCAGTACTTC
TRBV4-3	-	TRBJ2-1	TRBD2	CASSRGLAGENEQFF	TGCGCCAGCAGCCGCGGACTAGCGGGAGAGAATGAGCAGTTCTTC
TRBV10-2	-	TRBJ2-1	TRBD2	CASSECTSGLTPYNEQFF	TGCGCCAGCAGTGAGTGTACTAGCGGGTTAACGCCTTACAATGAGCAGTTCTTC
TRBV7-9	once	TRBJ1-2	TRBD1	CATSPKTGVGAYGYTF	TGTGCCACCTCCCCCAAGACAGGGGTAGGGGCCTATGGCTACACCTTC
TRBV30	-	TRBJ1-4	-	CAWSPPLSVDEKLFF	TGTGCCTGGAGTCCCCCCTTATCGGTAGATGAAAAACTGTTTTTT
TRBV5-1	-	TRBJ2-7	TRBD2	CASSLEEVAGVSYEQYF	TGCGCCAGCAGCTTGGAGGAGGTAGCGGGGGTCTCCTACGAGCAGTACTTC
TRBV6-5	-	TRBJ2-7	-	CASPTGGGHYEQYF	TGTGCCAGCCCCACAGGGGGGGGCCACTACGAGCAGTACTTC
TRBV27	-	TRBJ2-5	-	CASSSLLQETQYF	TGTGCCAGCAGTTCACTGTTACAAGAGACCCAGTACTTC
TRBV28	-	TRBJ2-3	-	CSSSLVLRVDTDTQYF	TGTTCCAGCAGTTTGGTCTTGCGGGTGGACACAGATACGCAGTATTTT
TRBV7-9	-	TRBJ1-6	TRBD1	CASSFVTGVPYNSPLHF	TGTGCCAGCAGCTTCGTTACAGGGGTCCCCTATAATTCACCCCTCCACTTT
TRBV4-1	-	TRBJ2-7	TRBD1	CASSPALGTGYEQYF	TGCGCCAGCAGCCCAGCGCTCGGGACAGGCTACGAGCAGTACTTC
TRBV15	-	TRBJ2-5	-	CATSIQASQETQYF	TGTGCCACCAGCATCCAGGCGTCTCAAGAGACCCAGTACTTC
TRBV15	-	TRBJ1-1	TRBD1	CATSRALDRGNTEAFF	TGTGCCACCAGCAGAGCGCTGGACAGGGGGAACACTGAAGCTTTCTTT
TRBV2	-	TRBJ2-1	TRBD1	CASSKTGNLCPNYNEQFF	TGTGCCAGCAGCAAGACAGGGAACCTGTGTCCTAATTACAATGAGCAGTTCTTC
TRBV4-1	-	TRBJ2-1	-	CASSQEEQGGFYNEQFF	TGCGCCAGCAGCCAAGAGGAACAGGGGGGGTTCTACAATGAGCAGTTCTTC
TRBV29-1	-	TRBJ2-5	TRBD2	CSVEAGDQKTQYF	TGCAGCGTCGAAGCGGGAGATCAAAAGACCCAGTACTTC
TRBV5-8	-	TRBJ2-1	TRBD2	CASSQSGGGFNEQFF	TGTGCCAGCAGCCAAAGCGGGGGAGGCTTCAATGAGCAGTTCTTC
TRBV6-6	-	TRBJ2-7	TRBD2	CASSYLARGGQNEQYF	TGTGCCAGCAGTTATCTCGCGCGGGGGGGCCAAAACGAGCAGTACTTC
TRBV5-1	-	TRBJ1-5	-	CASSLGFLDQPQHF	TGCGCCAGCAGCTTGGGGTTCTTAGATCAGCCCCAGCATTTT
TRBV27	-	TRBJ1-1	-	CASRLGEKNTEAFF	TGTGCCAGCAGGCTTGGAGAAAAGAACACTGAAGCTTTCTTT
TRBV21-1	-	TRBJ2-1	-	CASTPGAVYNEQFF	TGTGCCAGCACCCCTGGGGCAGTTTACAATGAGCAGTTCTTC
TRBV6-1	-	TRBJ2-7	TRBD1	CASSESLDRGGGEQYF	TGTGCCAGCAGTGAGTCCCTGGACAGGGGTGGGGGGGAGCAGTACTTC
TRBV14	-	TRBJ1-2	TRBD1	CASSQGNRQGPHYGYTF	TGTGCCAGCAGCCAAGGAAATCGACAGGGACCACACTATGGCTACACCTTC
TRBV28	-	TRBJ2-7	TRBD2	CASSFPLAGPRGQYF	TGTGCCAGCAGTTTCCCTCTAGCGGGACCCCGGGGGCAGTACTTC
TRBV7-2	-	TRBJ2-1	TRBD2	CASSLSSGGVYNEQFF	TGTGCCAGCAGCTTGTCTAGCGGGGGGGTTTACAATGAGCAGTTCTTC
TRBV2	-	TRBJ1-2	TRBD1	CASRNRTGGYGYTF	TGTGCCAGCAGGAACCGGACAGGCGGGTATGGCTACACCTTC
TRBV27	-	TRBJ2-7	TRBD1	CASSPGTVTYEQYF	TGTGCCAGCAGTCCCGGGACAGTCACCTACGAGCAGTACTTC
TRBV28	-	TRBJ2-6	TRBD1	CASSYKTGTGDSGANVLTF	TGTGCCAGCAGTTACAAAACCGGGACAGGGGACTCTGGGGCCAACGTCCTGACTTTC
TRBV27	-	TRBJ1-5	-	CASRPWTESNQPQHF	TGTGCCAGCAGACCTTGGACAGAAAGCAATCAGCCCCAGCATTTT
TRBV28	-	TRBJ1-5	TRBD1	CASSFLDRQDQPQHF	TGTGCCAGCAGTTTCCTGGACAGGCAAGATCAGCCCCAGCATTTT